The rows below give T cell receptor beta chains drawn from one sample of a study of blood T cell repertoires in COVID-19. Profiled with immunoSEQ multiplex PCR; TCRdb holds only in-frame clones, not every one. The sample shows more than 95,000 clones, 70% to 80% of them seen only once. The sequenced sample consisted of peripheral blood. The receptor source for this set is a man aged 45-65 years with acute or convalescent COVID-19. Both conserved end residues are part of each CDR3. The D gene is left open where the match is weak. Rows give clone size only sometimes, using once, few, many, or a class for an expanded clone.

V,D,size,J,CDR3,DNA
TRBV19,.,.,TRBJ1-1,CASSADREAFF,TGTGCCAGTAGTGCCGACAGGGAAGCTTTCTTT
TRBV11-1,.,.,TRBJ1-6,CASSLRRANSPLHF,TGTGCCAGCAGCCTCCGCAGGGCCAATTCACCCCTCCACTTT
TRBV7-8,.,once,TRBJ1-5,CASSEQGASNQPQHF,TGTGCCAGCAGCGAACAAGGGGCCAGTAATCAGCCCCAGCATTTT
TRBV4-1,.,.,TRBJ1-2,CASSQQGHYGYTF,TGCGCCAGCAGCCAACAGGGCCACTATGGCTACACCTTC
TRBV4-1,.,once,TRBJ2-5,CASSQSGAGFETQYF,TGCGCCAGCAGCCAATCTGGGGCGGGGTTCGAGACCCAGTACTTC
TRBV6-5,TRBD1,.,TRBJ2-2,CASNRDRGFGELFF,TGTGCCAGCAACCGGGACAGGGGTTTTGGGGAGCTGTTTTTT
TRBV18,.,.,TRBJ1-1,CASSPLLKGRDTEAFF,TGTGCCAGCTCACCACTACTTAAGGGGAGGGACACTGAAGCTTTCTTT
TRBV6-5,.,.,TRBJ2-2,CASMTGNTGELFF,TGTGCCAGCATGACAGGGAACACCGGGGAGCTGTTTTTT
TRBV28,TRBD1,few,TRBJ2-1,CASTIFRDSYNEQFF,TGTGCCAGCACCATTTTCCGGGACAGTTACAATGAGCAGTTCTTC
TRBV18,.,once,TRBJ1-1,CASSPVGSAEAFF,TGTGCCAGCTCACCGGTCGGGTCCGCTGAAGCTTTCTTT
TRBV29-1,.,once,TRBJ1-4,CSVERGASNEKLFF,TGCAGCGTTGAACGGGGGGCCTCGAATGAAAAACTGTTTTTT
TRBV10-1,.,.,TRBJ2-4,CASSGQQLANIQYF,TGCGCCAGCAGTGGTCAACAACTAGCTAACATTCAGTACTTC
TRBV15,TRBD2,.,TRBJ2-2,CATRLEMGGDTGELFF,TGTGCCACCAGGCTCGAGATGGGGGGGGACACCGGGGAGCTGTTTTTT
TRBV5-1,TRBD1,.,TRBJ2-1,CASSLGIQGTLYNEQFF,TGCGCCAGCAGCTTGGGGATACAGGGGACCCTATACAATGAGCAGTTCTTC
TRBV28,.,.,TRBJ2-7,CASSPPGRTVEQYF,TGTGCCAGCAGCCCTCCAGGCAGGACTGTCGAGCAGTACTTC
TRBV7-6,TRBD1,.,TRBJ2-7,CASSLADDRGFHEQYF,TGTGCCAGCAGCTTAGCGGACGACAGGGGGTTCCACGAGCAGTACTTC